This is a list of T cell receptor beta chains from one sample in a study of preoperative IRX-2 immunotherapy in early breast cancer. The data were produced by immunoSEQ multiplex PCR, yet TCRdb's version contains in-frame clones alone and is incomplete. The sample holds roughly 62,000 clones, 94% seen once. Sampling took place from a patient treated with IRX-2 immunotherapy. Receptors originate from a human donor with breast cancer. The CDR3 runs from the conserved cysteine through the conserved F or W. Fields, in order: D gene, V gene, J gene, CDR3 DNA, CDR3 protein. A D gene is named only where the DNA matches it firmly.

-	TRBV28	TRBJ1-2	TGTGCCAGCAGTTTTGGACGGGGATATGGCTACACCTTC	CASSFGRGYGYTF
TRBD2	TRBV29-1	TRBJ2-7	TGCAGCGTTGAAGGTATAGGGACTAGGGGCTCCTACGAGCAGTACTTC	CSVEGIGTRGSYEQYF
-	TRBV7-8	TRBJ2-7	TGTGCCAGCAGCTTAGACCCCCGCAGTAACGAGCAGTACTTC	CASSLDPRSNEQYF
TRBD1	TRBV10-1	TRBJ1-4	TGCGCCTGTAGGGCTCCGGGACAGGGACCTGGAAATAATGAAAAACTGTTTTTT	CACRAPGQGPGNNEKLFF
TRBD1	TRBV29-1	TRBJ2-7	TGCAGCTTTCTAAGGACAGGGGGCTCCTACGAGCAGTACTTC	CSFLRTGGSYEQYF
-	TRBV7-7	TRBJ2-7	TGTGCCAGCAGCATAGGGCCTTACGAGCAGTACTTC	CASSIGPYEQYF
TRBD1	TRBV28	TRBJ1-2	TGTGCCAGCAGGGGGGGCGACAGGGTGGACTATGGCTACACCTTC	CASRGGDRVDYGYTF
-	TRBV4-1	TRBJ2-7	TGCGCCAGCAGCCAAGAATTCGCGCGGGAAAGGAGATACGAGCAGTACTTC	CASSQEFARERRYEQYF
-	TRBV7-9	TRBJ2-2	TGTGCCAGCAGTTTGTGGTCCGGACCCGGGGAGCTGTTTTTT	CASSLWSGPGELFF
TRBD2	TRBV7-8	TRBJ2-3	TGTGCCAGCAGTGAGCGGGAGACCGCAGATACGCAGTATTTT	CASSERETADTQYF
TRBD2	TRBV6-5	TRBJ2-3	TGTGCCAGCAGTTACTCGGGACTAGGAGGTGATACGCAGTATTTT	CASSYSGLGGDTQYF